This TCR beta chain comes out of a study of shared clonotypes between healthy human individuals. Recent acute infections and vaccinations were absent in the healthy HIV-negative adult donors. Every donor, a Caucasian adult, lived in Nashville, Tennessee. In the CD4+ fraction, cells were divided into CD45RA+ naive and CD45RA-negative memory subsets. Each cell subset's genomic DNA was divided evenly among several immunoSEQ plates. Here immunoSEQ multiplex PCR was the method, and the copy in TCRdb shows in-frame clones only, minus some. The data show a few million clones, approximately 90% seen once. Per the germline V gene, CDR1 is LNHNV and CDR2 is YYDKDF (reference sequence). This CDR3 is 19 amino acids long. V shed 1 base and J 7 bases; nucleotides not matched to a gene: 13.

The sample consisted of naive CD4+ T cells sorted from blood. The subset denotes: CD45RA+ positively selected. The gene calls are TRBV15 and TRBJ2-1; 13 bases match TRBD2. This clonotype was sampled from a man between 18 and 29 years old in good health. CDR3 in amino acids: CATSRASLRETSGRNEQFF. The CDR3 nucleotides are TGTGCCACCAGCAGAGCATCGCTAAGGGAGACTAGCGGGAGGAATGAGCAGTTCTTC.